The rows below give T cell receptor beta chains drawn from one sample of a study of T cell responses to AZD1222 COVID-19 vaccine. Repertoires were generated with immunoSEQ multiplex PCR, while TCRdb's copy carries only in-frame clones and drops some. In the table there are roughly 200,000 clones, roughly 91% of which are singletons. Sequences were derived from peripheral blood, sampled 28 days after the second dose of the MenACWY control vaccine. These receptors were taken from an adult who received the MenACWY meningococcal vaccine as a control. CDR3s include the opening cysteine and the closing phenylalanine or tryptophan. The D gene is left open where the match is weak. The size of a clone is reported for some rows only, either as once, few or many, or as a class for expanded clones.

cdr3_aa: CASSPQRWEQFF; cdr3_nt: TGCGCCAGCAGCCCCCAGCGGTGGGAGCAGTTCTTC; d_call: .; j_call: TRBJ2-1; v_call: TRBV5-1; clone_size: .
cdr3_aa: CASSGTVTGELFF; cdr3_nt: TGTGCCAGCAGTGGGACGGTCACCGGGGAGCTGTTTTTT; d_call: .; j_call: TRBJ2-2; v_call: TRBV28; clone_size: .
cdr3_aa: CASSPAGVYNEQFF; cdr3_nt: TGTGCCAGCAGTCCGGCGGGGGTTTACAATGAGCAGTTCTTC; d_call: TRBD2; j_call: TRBJ2-1; v_call: TRBV28; clone_size: .
cdr3_aa: CASSVGGAGSNEQFF; cdr3_nt: TGTGCCAGCAGCGTTGGAGGGGCCGGCAGCAATGAGCAGTTCTTC; d_call: .; j_call: TRBJ2-1; v_call: TRBV9; clone_size: .
cdr3_aa: CASSRTQGYEQYF; cdr3_nt: TGTGCCAGTAGTAGAACACAGGGCTACGAGCAGTACTTC; d_call: .; j_call: TRBJ2-7; v_call: TRBV19; clone_size: .
cdr3_aa: CASSPGEKLFF; cdr3_nt: TGTGCCAGCAGTCCGGGAGAAAAACTGTTTTTT; d_call: .; j_call: TRBJ1-4; v_call: TRBV28; clone_size: .
cdr3_aa: CASSQLQGNGEQYF; cdr3_nt: TGTGCCAGCAGTCAACTACAGGGGAACGGCGAGCAGTACTTC; d_call: TRBD1; j_call: TRBJ2-7; v_call: TRBV7-6; clone_size: .
cdr3_aa: CASVRGSRKDEQYF; cdr3_nt: TGCGCCAGCGTCCGCGGGTCACGAAAAGACGAGCAGTACTTC; d_call: .; j_call: TRBJ2-7; v_call: TRBV5-1; clone_size: once
cdr3_aa: CASSLVPGVTGNTIYF; cdr3_nt: TGTGCCAGCAGCTTGGTTCCGGGGGTAACTGGAAACACCATATATTTT; d_call: .; j_call: TRBJ1-3; v_call: TRBV5-6; clone_size: .
cdr3_aa: CASSEIGNENTEAFF; cdr3_nt: TGTGCCAGCAGTGAAATTGGGAACGAGAACACTGAAGCTTTCTTT; d_call: .; j_call: TRBJ1-1; v_call: TRBV2; clone_size: .
cdr3_aa: CASSYSFNSPLHF; cdr3_nt: TGTGCCAGCAGTTACTCTTTTAATTCACCCCTCCACTTT; d_call: .; j_call: TRBJ1-6; v_call: TRBV6-6; clone_size: .
cdr3_aa: CASSAGGSGYTF; cdr3_nt: TGCGCCAGCAGTGCGGGGGGCTCTGGCTACACCTTC; d_call: .; j_call: TRBJ1-2; v_call: TRBV10-1; clone_size: .
cdr3_aa: CASSLDLSNQPQHF; cdr3_nt: TGTGCCAGCAGTTTAGACCTAAGTAATCAGCCCCAGCATTTT; d_call: .; j_call: TRBJ1-5; v_call: TRBV28; clone_size: .
cdr3_aa: CASTEGGASYEQYF; cdr3_nt: TGTGCCAGCACTGAAGGTGGGGCCTCCTACGAGCAGTACTTC; d_call: .; j_call: TRBJ2-7; v_call: TRBV6-1; clone_size: .
cdr3_aa: CASRGQGIGEQYF; cdr3_nt: TGTGCCAGCAGGGGACAGGGGATAGGCGAGCAGTACTTC; d_call: TRBD1; j_call: TRBJ2-7; v_call: TRBV2; clone_size: .
cdr3_aa: CASSQTVGCGNTIYF; cdr3_nt: TGCGCCAGCAGTCAAACTGTGGGGTGTGGAAACACCATATATTTT; d_call: .; j_call: TRBJ1-3; v_call: TRBV23-1; clone_size: .
cdr3_aa: CASSLSQIDSTPSPLHF; cdr3_nt: TGTGCCAGCAGCTTGTCTCAGATTGACAGCACACCTTCACCCCTCCACTTT; d_call: .; j_call: TRBJ1-6; v_call: TRBV7-2; clone_size: .
cdr3_aa: CSASTGEGSYNSPLHF; cdr3_nt: TGCAGTGCTAGTACAGGGGAGGGTTCCTATAATTCACCCCTCCACTTT; d_call: TRBD1; j_call: TRBJ1-6; v_call: TRBV20-1; clone_size: .
cdr3_aa: CASRPYRRNQPQHF; cdr3_nt: TGTGCCAGCAGGCCCTACAGGAGAAATCAGCCCCAGCATTTT; d_call: .; j_call: TRBJ1-5; v_call: TRBV6-5; clone_size: .